These 9 T cell receptor beta chains share one sample of origin, sequenced in a study of shared clonotypes between healthy human individuals. Assay: immunoSEQ multiplex PCR; the TCRdb copy retains only in-frame clones and omits some. The table records over 1.4 million clones, roughly 96% of them present only once. The sample taken for sequencing was naive CD4+ T cells sorted from blood. Subset noted: CD45RA+ positively selected. The receptor source for this set is a young man in good health.

This chain joins TRBV13 and TRBJ2-1; the D call may be TRBD1 or TRBD2 (7 bases each). V was pared by 5 bases and J by 5 bases, with 16 bases between. The CDR3 runs 15 residues. The germline V gene encodes CDR1 PRHDT and CDR2 FYEKMQ (reference sequence). Written as DNA, the CDR3 is TGTGCCAGCAGCGGACTACAGGGGAGGGACAATGAGCAGTTCTTC. It yields the protein CASSGLQGRDNEQFF.

The rearrangement uses TRBV2 and TRBJ2-3; D possibly corresponds to TRBD1 (7 bases). The CDR3 runs 14 residues. V was clipped by 6 bases and J by 4 bases, with 14 bases between them. Germline values: CDR1 SNHLY, CDR2 FYNNEI. In DNA form, the CDR3 reads TGTGCCAGCAGGCGGGACAGCCCCTCAGATACGCAGTATTTT. This translates into CASRRDSPSDTQYF.

The chain combines TRBV6-1 with TRBJ1-2; 9 bases map to TRBD1. From germline, CDR1 is MNHNS and CDR2 SASEGT. V lost 4 bases, J lost 3 bases, and 9 bases stayed unmatched. This CDR3 is built from 16 residues. This CDR3 is CASSAKTGGWDYGYTF. In nucleotides, the CDR3 is TGTGCCAGCAGTGCAAAAACAGGGGGCTGGGACTATGGCTACACCTTC.

V is TRBV29-1 and J is TRBJ2-1; no firm D call. Germline values: CDR1 SQVTM, CDR2 ANQGSEA. With 4 bases removed from V and 5 bases from J, the gap between germline ends came to 6 bases. The CDR3 is 11 amino acids. The CDR3: CSVGANNEQFF. CDR3 bases: TGCAGCGTTGGAGCCAACAATGAGCAGTTCTTC.

This chain connects TRBV5-1 to TRBJ2-7; 10 nucleotides match TRBD2. CDR1 is SGHRS and CDR2 is YFSETQ in the germline V gene. Trimming took 4 bases from V and 3 from J; bases not matched to a gene: 4. The CDR3 runs 14 residues. The CDR3 DNA follows: TGCGCCAGCAGCGAAAGCGGGAGGGTCTACGAGCAGTACTTC. It encodes CASSESGRVYEQYF.

This rearrangement joins TRBV5-1 to TRBJ1-3; D perhaps matches TRBD1 (5 bases). Germline CDR1 is SGHRS and CDR2 is YFSETQ. CDR3 length equals 15 residues. Trimming left V 0 bases short and J 3 bases short, with 10 bases between. The chain's CDR3 is CASSLAGLFGNTIYF. The DNA for the CDR3 is TGCGCCAGCAGCTTGGCGGGACTCTTTGGAAACACCATATATTTT.

This rearrangement joins TRBV6-1 to TRBJ1-2; D is unclear. Trimming pared 2 bases from V and 5 bases from J, leaving 12 bases between. The germline CDR1 and CDR2 sequences are MNHNS and SASEGT. This CDR3 is 14 amino acids long. CDR3 DNA sequence: TGTGCCAGCAGTGAATTCTCAGGCAGATATGGCTACACCTTC. Translated, it gives CASSEFSGRYGYTF.

The chain recombines TRBV6-5 with TRBJ2-3; D gene ambiguous. This CDR3 is built from 12 residues. Germline V CDR1 and CDR2: MNHEY, SVGAGI. The V and J ends lost 6 bases and 5 bases respectively, with 9 bases between them. CDR3 region: CASSSEVDTQYF. The CDR3, as DNA: TGTGCCAGCAGCTCCGAGGTAGATACGCAGTATTTT.

This chain uses TRBV4-3 with TRBJ2-2, with a weak D call TRBD1 (6 bases). From germline, CDR1 is LGHNA and CDR2 YSLEER. The CDR3 has 14 residues. V lost 7 bases, J lost 6 bases, and 15 bases lay in between. The chain's CDR3 is CASKRQGLSGELFF. The CDR3 DNA sequence: TGCGCCAGCAAACGGCAGGGGCTGTCCGGGGAGCTGTTTTTT.